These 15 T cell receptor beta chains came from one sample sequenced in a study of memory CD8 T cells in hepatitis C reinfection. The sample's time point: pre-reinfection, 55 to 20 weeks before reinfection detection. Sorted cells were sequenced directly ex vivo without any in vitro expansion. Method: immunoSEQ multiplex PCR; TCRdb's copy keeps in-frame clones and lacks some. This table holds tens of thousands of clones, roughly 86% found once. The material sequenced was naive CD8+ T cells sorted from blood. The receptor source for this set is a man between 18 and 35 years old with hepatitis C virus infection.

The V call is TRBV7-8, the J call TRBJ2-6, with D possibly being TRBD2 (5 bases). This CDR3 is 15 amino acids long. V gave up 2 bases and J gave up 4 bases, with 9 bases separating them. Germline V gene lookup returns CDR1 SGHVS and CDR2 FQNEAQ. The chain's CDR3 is CASSLFSGGANVLTF. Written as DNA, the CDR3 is TGTGCCAGCAGCTTATTTTCGGGAGGGGCCAACGTCCTGACTTTC.

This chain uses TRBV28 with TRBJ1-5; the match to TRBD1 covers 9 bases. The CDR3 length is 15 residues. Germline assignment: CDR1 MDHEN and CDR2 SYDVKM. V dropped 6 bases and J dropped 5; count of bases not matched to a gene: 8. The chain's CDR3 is CASSLRTGADQPQHF. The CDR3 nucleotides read TGTGCCAGCAGCTTACGGACAGGGGCAGATCAGCCCCAGCATTTT.

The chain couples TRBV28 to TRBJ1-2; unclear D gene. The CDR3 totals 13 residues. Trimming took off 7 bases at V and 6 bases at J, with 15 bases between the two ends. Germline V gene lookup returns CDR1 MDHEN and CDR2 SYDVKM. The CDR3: CASMGGQLDGYTF. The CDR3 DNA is TGTGCCAGCATGGGCGGTCAACTAGATGGCTACACCTTC.

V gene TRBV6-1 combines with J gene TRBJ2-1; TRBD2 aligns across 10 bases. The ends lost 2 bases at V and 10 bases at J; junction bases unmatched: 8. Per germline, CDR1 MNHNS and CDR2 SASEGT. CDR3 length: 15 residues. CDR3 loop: CASSESASGSREQFF. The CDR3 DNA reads TGTGCCAGCAGTGAATCGGCTAGCGGGAGCAGGGAGCAGTTCTTC.

This chain's CDR3 is CASSGTGVVRTEAFF. DNA of the CDR3: TGTGCCAGCAGCGGGACAGGGGTGGTAAGAACTGAAGCTTTCTTT. V and J are TRBV11-2 and TRBJ1-1, with 10 bases that match TRBD1. This CDR3 region has 15 residues. Germline values: CDR1 SGHAT, CDR2 FQNNGV. V was clipped by 5 bases and J by 5 bases; unmatched bases: 8.

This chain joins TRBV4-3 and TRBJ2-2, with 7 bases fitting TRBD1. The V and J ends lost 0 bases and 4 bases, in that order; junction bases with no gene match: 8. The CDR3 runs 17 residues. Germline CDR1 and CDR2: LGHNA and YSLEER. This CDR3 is CASSQENRGPSTGELFF. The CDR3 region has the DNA TGCGCCAGCAGCCAAGAAAACAGGGGCCCGAGCACCGGGGAGCTGTTTTTT.

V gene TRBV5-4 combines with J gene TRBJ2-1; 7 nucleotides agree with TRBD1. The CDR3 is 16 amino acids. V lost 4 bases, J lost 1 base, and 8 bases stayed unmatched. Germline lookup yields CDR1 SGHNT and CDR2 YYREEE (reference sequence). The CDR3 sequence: CASSPDPGQSYNEQFF. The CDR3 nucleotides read TGTGCCAGCAGCCCGGACCCGGGACAGTCCTACAATGAGCAGTTCTTC.

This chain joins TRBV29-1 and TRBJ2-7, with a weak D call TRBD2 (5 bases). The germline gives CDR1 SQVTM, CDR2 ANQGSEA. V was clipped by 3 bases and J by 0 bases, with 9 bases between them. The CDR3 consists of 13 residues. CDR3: CSVDDEGSYEQYF. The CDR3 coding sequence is TGCAGCGTTGACGACGAGGGCTCCTACGAGCAGTACTTC.

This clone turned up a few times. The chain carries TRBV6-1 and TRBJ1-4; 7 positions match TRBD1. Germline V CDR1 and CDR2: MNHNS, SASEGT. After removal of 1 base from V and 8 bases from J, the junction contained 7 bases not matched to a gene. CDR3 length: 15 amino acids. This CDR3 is CASSEGRGRVEKLFF. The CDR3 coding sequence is TGTGCCAGCAGTGAAGGAAGGGGGCGCGTGGAAAAACTGTTTTTT.

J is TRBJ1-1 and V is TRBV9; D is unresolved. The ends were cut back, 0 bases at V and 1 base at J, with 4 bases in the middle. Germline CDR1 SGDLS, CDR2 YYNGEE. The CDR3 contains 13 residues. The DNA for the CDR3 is TGTGCCAGCAGCGTAGGGGCGAACACTGAAGCTTTCTTT. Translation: CASSVGANTEAFF.

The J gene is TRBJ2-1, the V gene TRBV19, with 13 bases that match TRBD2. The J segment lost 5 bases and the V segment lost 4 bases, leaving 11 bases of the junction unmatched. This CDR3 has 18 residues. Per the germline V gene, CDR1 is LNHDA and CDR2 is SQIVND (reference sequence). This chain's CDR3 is CASSTGLAGELGDNEQFF. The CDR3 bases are TGTGCCAGTAGTACAGGACTAGCGGGAGAGCTGGGAGACAATGAGCAGTTCTTC.

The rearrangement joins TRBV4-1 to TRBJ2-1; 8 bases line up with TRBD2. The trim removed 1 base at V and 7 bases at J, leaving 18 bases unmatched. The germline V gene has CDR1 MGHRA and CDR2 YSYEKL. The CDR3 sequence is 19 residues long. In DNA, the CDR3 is TGCGCCAGCAGCCAAGGGGCCCCGAGTGCAGCGGGGGCCAGTAATGAGCAGTTCTTC. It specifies CASSQGAPSAAGASNEQFF.

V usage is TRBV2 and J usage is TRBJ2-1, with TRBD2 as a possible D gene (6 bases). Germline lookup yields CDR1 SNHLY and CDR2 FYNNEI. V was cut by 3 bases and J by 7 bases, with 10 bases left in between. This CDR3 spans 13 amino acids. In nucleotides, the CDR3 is TGTGCCAGCAGTGACCTAGCGATGAATGAGCAGTTCTTC. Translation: CASSDLAMNEQFF.

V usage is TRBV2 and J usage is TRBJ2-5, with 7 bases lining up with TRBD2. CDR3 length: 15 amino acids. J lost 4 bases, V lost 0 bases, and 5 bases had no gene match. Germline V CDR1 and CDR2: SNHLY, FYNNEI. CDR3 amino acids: CASSEALAAGETQYF. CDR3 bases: TGTGCCAGCAGTGAAGCCCTAGCGGCGGGAGAGACCCAGTACTTC.

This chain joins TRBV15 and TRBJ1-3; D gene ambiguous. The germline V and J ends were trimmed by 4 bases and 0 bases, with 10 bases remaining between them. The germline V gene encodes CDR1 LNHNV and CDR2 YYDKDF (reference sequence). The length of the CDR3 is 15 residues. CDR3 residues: CATSKDGSSGNTIYF. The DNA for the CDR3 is TGTGCCACCAGCAAAGACGGGAGCTCTGGAAACACCATATATTTT. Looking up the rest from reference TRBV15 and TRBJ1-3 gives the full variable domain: DAMVIQNPRYQVTQFGKPVTLSCSQTLNHNVMYWYQQKSSQAPKLLFHYYDKDFNNEADTPDNFQSRRPNTSFCFLDIRSPGLGDTAMYLCATSKDGSSGNTIYFGEGSWLTVV.